Reported below is one T cell receptor beta chain. No antigen is known for it. The data were taken from a study of T-cell memory formation after mild COVID-19. Whole-study findings and limits: Second-wave clones with a day 37 peak had unconfirmed SARS-CoV-2 specificity.

TCRdb reanalysed the 5' RACE reads using MiXCR and keeps one entry per CDR3 protein. The sample has 350,000 to 500,000 distinct CDR3 sequences, over 15% seen once. The J segment lost 2 bases and the V segment lost 4 bases, leaving 7 bases of the junction unmatched. The germline gives CDR1 SQVTM, CDR2 ANQGSEA. The CDR3 totals 15 residues. The rearrangement joins TRBV29-1 to TRBJ2-3, with 9 bases lining up with TRBD1. The sequenced material came from PBMCs or a T cell subset sorted from them (not recorded which). The clonotype comes from a man aged 18 to 29 who had mild COVID-19 (a few samples of this study predate the infection). Cell type and time point are not known. The CDR3 spells CSVVWDRVDTDTQYF. The CDR3 bases are TGCAGCGTTGTATGGGACAGGGTGGACACAGATACGCAGTATTTT.